This TCR beta chain emerged from a study of cytomegalovirus exposure and HLA in healthy donors. Study information: Tens of millions of unique TCRs from HLA-typed donors made up an early data release. Study-wide results and limits: Sequencing artifact likely explains a cluster of highly shared sequence variants. Later analysis placed DRB1 highest and HLA-C lowest in TCR association rates, which differed by HLA locus.

In regard to this clone: Its cognate antigen is unknown.

Healthy bone marrow donors supplied every sample. 60 Vbeta and 13 Jbeta primers were used in PCR. Profiling relied on immunoSEQ multiplex PCR, and the TCRdb table lists in-frame clones only, not all of them. The table lists just under 90,000 clones, with just over 5.5% in the top ten. The CDR3 sequence is 16 residues long. From germline, CDR1 is LNHDA and CDR2 SQIVND (reference sequence). The trim removed 5 bases at V and 4 bases at J, leaving 8 bases unmatched. The sample comprised PBMCs. The chain uses TRBV19 and TRBJ2-1, with TRBD2 identical over 10 bases. The clonotype was recovered from a girl aged 5-17 years in good health and CMV-seropositive. The CDR3 reads CASSGVAGGSYNEQFF. CDR3 nucleotide sequence: TGTGCCAGTAGTGGGGTAGCGGGGGGTTCGTACAATGAGCAGTTCTTC.